One and the same sample provided the 17 T cell receptor beta chains below, sequenced in a study of T cell responses to AZD1222 COVID-19 vaccine. Clones were read by immunoSEQ multiplex PCR, and TCRdb kept only the in-frame ones, dropping some. The data contain under 200,000 clones, around 89% of them seen just once; the ten biggest clones take up more than 25%. The source material was peripheral blood, sampled 28 days after the second AZD1222 dose. Every receptor here comes from an adult who received the AZD1222 COVID-19 vaccine.

This chain connects TRBV28 to TRBJ2-1; 10 nucleotides line up with TRBD2. The ends lost 6 bases at V and 4 bases at J; junction bases unmatched: 6. In germline, CDR1 is MDHEN, CDR2 SYDVKM. The length of the CDR3 is 15 residues. The CDR3 DNA follows: TGTGCCAGCAGCATTAGGACTAGCGGATACAATGAGCAGTTCTTC. Translated: CASSIRTSGYNEQFF.

This clone appeared a single time. V gene TRBV18 combines with J gene TRBJ1-1; D gene unclear. The CDR3 runs to 14 residues. The V gene lost 3 bases and the J gene lost 1 base, with 9 bases spanning the gap. Germline assignment: CDR1 KGHSH and CDR2 LQKENI. CDR3 in amino acids: CASSPRGGNTEAFF. The CDR3 region has the DNA TGTGCCAGCTCACCTCGGGGAGGGAACACTGAAGCTTTCTTT.

The V call is TRBV19, the J call TRBJ1-1, with D perhaps matching TRBD1 (6 bases). The CDR3 totals 17 residues. Germline CDR1 LNHDA, CDR2 SQIVND (reference sequence). The ends were cut back, 6 bases at V and 5 bases at J, with 25 bases in the middle. The CDR3 spells CASRAPGGRRLWTEAFF. The CDR3 nucleotides read TGTGCCAGTAGGGCACCGGGGGGGCGCCGATTGTGGACTGAAGCTTTCTTT.

The V gene is TRBV7-9, the J gene TRBJ2-7, with 8 bases lining up with TRBD1. Trimming cost V 6 bases and J 6 bases; bases outside gene matches: 7. CDR3 length: 13 residues. The germline V gene encodes CDR1 SEHNR and CDR2 FQNEAQ (reference sequence). CDR3 bases: TGTGCCAGCAGGCTATGGACAGGGAGCGAGCAGTACTTC. As protein: CASRLWTGSEQYF.

This chain links TRBV7-2 with TRBJ1-4; 8 bases line up with TRBD1. After removal of 5 bases from V and 0 bases from J, the junction contained 8 bases not matched to a gene. The CDR3 contains 17 residues. Germline CDR1 and CDR2: SGHTA and FQGNSA. CDR3 nucleotide sequence: TGTGCCAGCAGCGGACAGGGAGGCCCTGCAACTAATGAAAAACTGTTTTTT. Translating it yields CASSGQGGPATNEKLFF.

The CDR3 coding sequence is TGTGCCAGCAGTCCACCGGGGGGGACGGTCTCCTCTTTAGGTGAGCAGTTCTTC. Residues: CASSPPGGTVSSLGEQFF. The chain links TRBV9 to TRBJ2-1; 8 nucleotides agree with TRBD2. The germline V gene has CDR1 SGDLS and CDR2 YYNGEE. This CDR3 contains 18 residues. The ends lost 5 bases at V and 9 bases at J; junction bases unmatched: 22.

The V gene is TRBV19, the J gene TRBJ2-7, with D possibly TRBD2 on 5 matching bases. CDR1 is LNHDA, CDR2 SQIVND, per germline (reference sequence). Trimming took 3 bases from V and 3 from J, leaving 9 bases between them. The CDR3 has 13 amino acids. The CDR3 sequence is CASSIREGYEQYF. The CDR3, as DNA: TGTGCCAGTAGTATTCGGGAAGGCTACGAGCAGTACTTC.

The rearrangement uses TRBV28 and TRBJ2-7; D gene uncertain. CDR3 length: 14 amino acids. The V end lost 2 bases, the J end lost 3 bases, and 11 bases lay between the germline ends. From germline, CDR1 is MDHEN and CDR2 SYDVKM. The CDR3, as DNA: TGTGCCAGCAGTTTACTCTCAGGAGTCTACGAGCAGTACTTC. Protein sequence: CASSLLSGVYEQYF.

The chain recombines TRBV5-1 with TRBJ2-6; D gene uncertain. V lost 4 bases to trimming and J lost 4 bases, with 12 bases between them. Germline V CDR1 and CDR2: SGHRS, YFSETQ. The CDR3 loop spans 15 amino acids. The CDR3 reads CASSAVESGANVLTF. The CDR3 nucleotides read TGCGCCAGCAGCGCCGTCGAATCAGGGGCCAACGTCCTGACTTTC.

This CDR3 is CASSRTGIFRTGELFF. The CDR3 DNA reads TGTGCCAGTAGTCGTACAGGCATTTTTAGAACCGGGGAGCTGTTTTTT. This chain joins TRBV19 and TRBJ2-2, with D tentatively TRBD1 (5 bases). Germline loops: CDR1 LNHDA, CDR2 SQIVND (reference sequence). The CDR3 length is 16 residues. The V end was cut by 5 bases, the J end by 5 bases, with 18 bases between.

This chain connects TRBV27 to TRBJ2-3; D unresolved. CDR3 size: 13 residues. Trimming removed 2 bases at V and 6 bases at J, with 9 bases between. Germline lookup yields CDR1 MNHEY and CDR2 SMNVEV (reference sequence). The CDR3 reads CASSLQAGDTQYF. Written as DNA, the CDR3 is TGTGCCAGCAGTTTACAGGCTGGGGATACGCAGTATTTT.

The sample holds one count of this clone. The V call is TRBV9, the J call TRBJ1-2; D is uncertain. V was clipped by 4 bases and J by 0 bases, with 13 bases between them. This CDR3 spans 15 amino acids. Germline-derived CDR1 and CDR2 are SGDLS and YYNGEE. The CDR3, as DNA: TGTGCCAGCAGCCCTCTAAGGAGAACTAACTATGGCTACACCTTC. Protein sequence: CASSPLRRTNYGYTF.

The V gene is TRBV28, the J gene TRBJ1-6; TRBD1 might be the D (6 bases). This CDR3 has 16 amino acids. V was clipped by 5 bases and J by 9 bases, with 20 bases between them. Germline V gene lookup returns CDR1 MDHEN and CDR2 SYDVKM. In DNA form, the CDR3 reads TGTGCCAGCAGTACACCAGGGGTTGCCCCGAGTTCACCCCTCCACTTT. This encodes CASSTPGVAPSSPLHF.

The chain employs TRBV7-2 and TRBJ2-7; 10 positions agree with TRBD2. CDR1 and CDR2 (germline): SGHTA, FQGNSA. J lost 1 base, V lost 1 base, and 10 bases had no gene match. The CDR3 sequence is 18 residues long. CDR3 residues: CASSLVASSGSTSYEQYF. The DNA of the CDR3 is TGTGCCAGCAGCTTAGTCGCCTCTAGCGGGAGTACGTCCTACGAGCAGTACTTC.

This clone came up once. The J gene is TRBJ2-1, the V gene TRBV18, with 9 bases matching TRBD2. V lost 11 bases, J lost 7 bases, and 15 bases stayed unmatched. Per germline, CDR1 KGHSH and CDR2 LQKENI. The CDR3 is 15 amino acids. CDR3 bases: TGTGCCGGCCTAGTGGCGGGAGGGCCGAAGAATGAGCAGTTCTTC. Translating gives CAGLVAGGPKNEQFF.

The gene calls are TRBV28 and TRBJ1-2, with D perhaps TRBD1 (5 bases). This CDR3 comprises 13 residues. Germline-derived CDR1 and CDR2 are MDHEN and SYDVKM. The V and J ends lost 6 bases and 6 bases respectively, with 14 bases between them. The CDR3 sequence is CASSLGQGHGYTF. The CDR3 bases are TGTGCCAGCAGCCTCGGGCAGGGTCATGGCTACACCTTC.

V is TRBV28 and J is TRBJ1-3; tentatively, D is TRBD1 (6 bases). Germline CDR1 reads MDHEN; CDR2 reads SYDVKM. The CDR3 loop spans 14 amino acids. Trimming took 6 bases from V and 3 from J, leaving 12 bases between them. The CDR3 region is CASRPGTFGNTIYF. CDR3 sequence (DNA): TGTGCCAGCAGGCCAGGGACATTTGGAAACACCATATATTTT.